This paragraph covers one TCR beta chain sequence. Its antigen specificity is not known. Base qualities are not recorded, but no much larger clone differs from it by a single base. The instrument given in TCRdb is Illumina HiSeq 1500. TCRdb reprocessed the public reads (quality trimming at Q25 with fastp, clone calling with MiXCR) and kept in-frame beta chains. Identical CDR3 proteins give one entry, which carries the most common genes and DNA. The sample contains 700,000 to 900,000 distinct CDR3 sequences, around 29% of them found a single time. The top ten clones comprise roughly 14% of the sample. The sample originates from a study of T cell repertoires in cytomegalovirus infection (dated by TCRdb to about 2019). In the study overall: The peptide stimulations were aimed at well-studied HLA-B-restricted epitopes as well as recently identified HLA-C-restricted CMV epitopes, whose presentation resists viral immunomodulation. Donor HLA type was relevant to the analysis, because carriage of CMV infection together with the matching HLA type was indicated by public TCR beta signatures.

V and J are truncated by 1 base and 8 bases respectively, leaving an intervening sequence of 18 bases. From cysteine to phenylalanine, the CDR3 is 16 amino acids long. Here the CDR3 DNA is all that survives: 48 bases in frame from base 1. The germline V gene specifies SGHVS as CDR1 and FQNEAQ as CDR2. Study-level results and caveats: The ex vivo response was dominated by HLA-C-restricted CMV-specific TCR beta clonotypes, and the single most frequent clonotype in two of eight donors was supplied by these HLA-C-restricted clonotypes. In both this cohort and an independent cohort of some 350 donors, the cumulative frequency of public TCR beta family members distinguished carriers of CMV infection plus the relevant HLA type.

This specimen's treatment or condition label, interpreted: in vitro stimulation with specific CMV peptide epitopes to enrich CMV-specific T cells. The clonotype was recovered from a human donor in good health (CMV status not recorded). Some clones in this sample may be carry-over from other donors' samples. The rearrangement combines TRBV7-8 with TRBJ2-1; TRBD2 is perhaps the D gene, given 5 matching bases. Sequenced material: cultured CD8+ T cells from PBMCs, taken from culture after CMV antigen stimulation. Here the CDR3 is given as CASSLDVAGLRDEQFF. The nucleotides read TGTGCCAGCAGCTTAGACGTGGCGGGCCTACGGGATGAGCAGTTCTTC.